The sequence of this T cell receptor beta chain was determined in a study of blood T cells in healthy people across ages. In this sample, this clonotype turned up once. The junction shows a germline mismatch at one end, possibly a read error. Caucasian, healthy and from Russia, the donors were aged between 6 and 90. Researchers isolated at least 7 million PBMCs per sample. The CDR3 contains 12 residues. The germline CDR1 and CDR2 sequences are SQVTM and ANQGSEA. With a J-beta primer mix and a sample-barcoded 5' primer, a second PCR ran 7 to 11 cycles. Every cDNA molecule bore a tag from a template-switch adaptor containing 12 random nucleotides. TCRdb re-called the 5' RACE reads through MiXCR, storing one row per CDR3 protein. Here the sample spans 1.4 million to 1.5 million distinct CDR3 sequences, 35% to 45% being singletons.

This receptor was taken from a woman aged 18-35 years in good health. The sequencing sample was made of blood. The V and J genes are TRBV29-1 and TRBJ2-1; tentatively, D is TRBD1 (5 bases). The CDR3 is CSLWTTYNEQFF. In DNA, the CDR3 is TGCAGCCTCTGGACAACCTATAATGAGCAGTTCTTC.